These 5 T cell receptor beta chains were sequenced from one sample in a study of regulatory T cells in long-lasting Graves disease. HTBI primers from iRepertoire and Arm-PCR of CDR3 regions yielded the TCR beta libraries. TCRdb recomputed calls from the multiplex PCR reads with MiXCR, one row per CDR3 protein. Among some 370,000 distinct CDR3 sequences listed, 20% to 25% were seen once. Time point of the sample: persistent/refractory GD, antithyroid drugs over 5 years with positive TRAb. RNA isolated from PBMCs was used to make the TCR library. Material: peripheral blood mononuclear cells (PBMCs), obtained when the disease was refractory, from a patient treated with antithyroid drugs. These TCRs come from a woman aged 35 to 49 with Graves disease.

This clonotype has only a few counts. V is TRBV7-9 and J is TRBJ2-1, with 13 bases lining up with TRBD2. The germline gives CDR1 SEHNR, CDR2 FQNEAQ (reference sequence). The CDR3 consists of 15 residues. After removal of 3 bases from V and 7 bases from J, the junction contained 3 bases not matched to a gene. The CDR3 loop reads CASSLGLAGSNEQFF. The CDR3 bases are TGTGCCAGCAGCTTGGGACTAGCGGGAAGTAATGAGCAGTTCTTC.

This clonotype appeared many times. The chain has TRBV25-1 and TRBJ1-2; D uncertain. This CDR3 is built from 11 residues. V dropped 4 bases and J dropped 8 bases, with 8 bases sitting between them. CDR1 and CDR2 (germline): MGHDK, SYGVNS. The CDR3 region is CASSAVNGYTF. The CDR3 region has the DNA TGTGCCAGCAGTGCCGTCAACGGCTACACCTTC.

J is TRBJ2-7 and V is TRBV7-9; D gene unclear. CDR3 length: 12 amino acids. Germline loops: CDR1 SEHNR, CDR2 FQNEAQ (reference sequence). Between the trimmed V and J ends, which lost 3 bases and 4 bases, there was a span of 7 bases. The CDR3 DNA sequence: TGTGCCAGCAGCTTCGGCTGGTACGAGCAGTACTTC. As protein: CASSFGWYEQYF.

This clonotype occurred a few times. The rearrangement links TRBV9 to TRBJ2-7; D gene uncertain. The CDR3 is made up of 14 amino acids. Trimming removed 0 bases at V and 1 base at J, with 8 bases between. Germline V gene data show CDR1 as SGDLS and CDR2 as YYNGEE. The CDR3 sequence: CASSVADGSYEQYF. The CDR3, as DNA: TGTGCCAGCAGCGTAGCGGACGGTTCCTACGAGCAGTACTTC.

This clonotype was seen a few times. The junction differs from germline at one of its ends, possibly a read error. The V call is TRBV14, the J call TRBJ1-5; TRBD1 agrees at 7 bases. The germline V gene encodes CDR1 SGHDN and CDR2 FVKESK. This CDR3 is 16 amino acids long. This chain's CDR3 is CANSQVQNRGHQPQHF. CDR3 DNA sequence: TGTGCCAACAGCCAAGTCCAGAACAGGGGTCATCAGCCCCAGCATTTT.